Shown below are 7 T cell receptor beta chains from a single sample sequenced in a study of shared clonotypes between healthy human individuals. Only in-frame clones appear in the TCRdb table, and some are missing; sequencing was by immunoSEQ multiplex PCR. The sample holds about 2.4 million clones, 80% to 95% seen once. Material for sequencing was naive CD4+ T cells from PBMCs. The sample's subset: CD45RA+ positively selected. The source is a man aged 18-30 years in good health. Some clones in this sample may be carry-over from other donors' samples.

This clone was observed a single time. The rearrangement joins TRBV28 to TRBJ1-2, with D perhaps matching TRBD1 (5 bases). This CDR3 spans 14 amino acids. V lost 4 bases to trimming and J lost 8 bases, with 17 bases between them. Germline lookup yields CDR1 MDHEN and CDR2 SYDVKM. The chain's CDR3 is CASSSWTHTGGYTF. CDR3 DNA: TGTGCCAGCAGTTCCTGGACACACACGGGGGGCTACACCTTC.

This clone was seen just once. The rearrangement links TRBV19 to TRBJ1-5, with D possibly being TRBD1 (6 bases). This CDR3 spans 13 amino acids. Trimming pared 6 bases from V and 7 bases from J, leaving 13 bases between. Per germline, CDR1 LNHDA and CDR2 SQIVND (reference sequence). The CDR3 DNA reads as TGTGCCAGTAGCCTACAGGGTACCCAGCCCCAGCATTTT. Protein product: CASSLQGTQPQHF.

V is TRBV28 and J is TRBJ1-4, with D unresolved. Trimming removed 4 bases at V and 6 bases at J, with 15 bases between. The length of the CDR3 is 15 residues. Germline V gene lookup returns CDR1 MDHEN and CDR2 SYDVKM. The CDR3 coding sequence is TGTGCCAGCAGTTCCCCGGCAGGCGGGGATGAAAAACTGTTTTTT. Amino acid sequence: CASSSPAGGDEKLFF. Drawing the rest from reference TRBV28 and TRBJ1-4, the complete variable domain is DVKVTQSSRYLVKRTGEKVFLECVQDMDHENMFWYRQDPGLGLRLIYFSYDVKMKEKGDIPEGYSVSREKKERFSLILESASTNQTSMYLCASSSPAGGDEKLFFGSGTQLSVL.

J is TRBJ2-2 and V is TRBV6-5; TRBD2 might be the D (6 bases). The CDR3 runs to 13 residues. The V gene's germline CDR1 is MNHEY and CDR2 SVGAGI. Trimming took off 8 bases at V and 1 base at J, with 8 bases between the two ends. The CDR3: CASGRENTGELFF. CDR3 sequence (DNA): TGTGCCAGCGGGCGGGAGAACACCGGGGAGCTGTTTTTT.

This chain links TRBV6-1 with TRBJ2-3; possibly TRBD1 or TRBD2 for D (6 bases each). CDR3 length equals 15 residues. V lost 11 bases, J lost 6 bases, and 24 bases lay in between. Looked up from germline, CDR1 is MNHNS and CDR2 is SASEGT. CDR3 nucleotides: TGTGCCGAAGGGGGGAGAAGGGATAGCCGGGATACGCAGTATTTT. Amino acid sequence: CAEGGRRDSRDTQYF.

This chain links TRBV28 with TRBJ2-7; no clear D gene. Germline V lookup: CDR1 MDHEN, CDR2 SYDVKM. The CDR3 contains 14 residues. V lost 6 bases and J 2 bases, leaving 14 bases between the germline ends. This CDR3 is CASSLPTQAYEQYF. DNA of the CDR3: TGTGCCAGCAGCCTTCCCACCCAGGCCTACGAGCAGTACTTC.

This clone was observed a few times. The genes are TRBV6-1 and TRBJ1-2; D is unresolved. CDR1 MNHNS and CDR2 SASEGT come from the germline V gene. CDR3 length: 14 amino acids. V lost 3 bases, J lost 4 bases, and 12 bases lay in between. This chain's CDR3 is CASSDPALGYGYTF. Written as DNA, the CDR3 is TGTGCCAGCAGTGATCCAGCCCTAGGCTATGGCTACACCTTC.